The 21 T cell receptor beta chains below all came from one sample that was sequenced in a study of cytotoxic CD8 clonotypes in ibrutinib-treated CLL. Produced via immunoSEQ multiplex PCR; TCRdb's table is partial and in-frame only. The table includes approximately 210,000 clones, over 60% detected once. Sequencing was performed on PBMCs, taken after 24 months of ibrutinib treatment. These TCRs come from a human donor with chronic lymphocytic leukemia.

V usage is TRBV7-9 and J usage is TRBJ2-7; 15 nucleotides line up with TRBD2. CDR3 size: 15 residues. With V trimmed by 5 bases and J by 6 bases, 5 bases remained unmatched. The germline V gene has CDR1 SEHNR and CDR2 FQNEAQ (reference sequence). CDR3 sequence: CASSPGTSGGLEQYF. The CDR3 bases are TGTGCCAGCAGCCCCGGGACTAGCGGGGGGCTCGAGCAGTACTTC.

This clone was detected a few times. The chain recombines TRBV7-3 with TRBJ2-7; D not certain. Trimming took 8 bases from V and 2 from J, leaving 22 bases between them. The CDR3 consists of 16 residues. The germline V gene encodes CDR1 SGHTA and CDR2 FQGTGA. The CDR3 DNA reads TGTGCCAGCCCCCCAAAGGGTGCTGGAATAACCTACGAGCAGTACTTC. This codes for CASPPKGAGITYEQYF. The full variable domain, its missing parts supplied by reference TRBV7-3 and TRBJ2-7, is GAGVSQTPSNKVTEKGKYVELRCDPISGHTALYWYRQSLGQGPEFLIYFQGTGAADDSGLPNDRFFAVRPEGSVSTLKIQRTERGDSAVYLCASPPKGAGITYEQYFGPGTRLTVT.

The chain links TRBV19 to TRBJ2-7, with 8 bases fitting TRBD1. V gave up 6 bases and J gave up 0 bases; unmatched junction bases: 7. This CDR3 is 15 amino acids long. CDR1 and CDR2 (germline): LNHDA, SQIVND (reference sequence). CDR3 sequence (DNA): TGTGCCAGTAGCCCGGGACAGGCCAGCTCCTACGAGCAGTACTTC. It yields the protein CASSPGQASSYEQYF.

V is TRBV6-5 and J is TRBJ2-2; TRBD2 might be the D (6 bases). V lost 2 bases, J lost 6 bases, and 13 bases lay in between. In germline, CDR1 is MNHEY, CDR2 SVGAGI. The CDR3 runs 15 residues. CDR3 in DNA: TGTGCCAGCAGTTACGGGGCGGGGTCGGCCGGGGAGCTGTTTTTT. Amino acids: CASSYGAGSAGELFF.

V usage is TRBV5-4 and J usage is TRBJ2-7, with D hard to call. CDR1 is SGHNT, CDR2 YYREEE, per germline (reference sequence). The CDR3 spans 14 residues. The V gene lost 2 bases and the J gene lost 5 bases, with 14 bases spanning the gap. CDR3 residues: CASSFFRSPNEQYF. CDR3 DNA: TGTGCCAGCAGCTTTTTCCGTAGCCCCAACGAGCAGTACTTC.

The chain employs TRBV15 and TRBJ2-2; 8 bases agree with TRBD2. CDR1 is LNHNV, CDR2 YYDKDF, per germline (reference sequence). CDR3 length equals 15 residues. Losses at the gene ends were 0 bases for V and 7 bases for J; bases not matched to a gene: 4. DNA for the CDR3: TGTGCCACCAGCAGAGATCGGGGGGGCAGCGGGGAGCTGTTTTTT. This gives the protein CATSRDRGGSGELFF.

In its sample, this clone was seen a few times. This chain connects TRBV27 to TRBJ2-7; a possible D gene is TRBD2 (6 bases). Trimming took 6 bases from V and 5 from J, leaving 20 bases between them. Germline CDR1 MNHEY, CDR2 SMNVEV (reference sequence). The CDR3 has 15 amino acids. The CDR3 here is CASSKPGLPADEQYF. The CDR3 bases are TGTGCCAGCAGCAAACCGGGACTCCCCGCCGACGAGCAGTACTTC.

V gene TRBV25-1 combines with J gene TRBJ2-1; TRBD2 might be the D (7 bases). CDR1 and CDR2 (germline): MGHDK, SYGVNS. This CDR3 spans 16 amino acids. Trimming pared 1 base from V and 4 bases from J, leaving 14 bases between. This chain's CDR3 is CASSESGAGAYNEQFF. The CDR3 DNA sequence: TGTGCCAGCAGTGAATCGGGGGCGGGAGCTTACAATGAGCAGTTCTTC.

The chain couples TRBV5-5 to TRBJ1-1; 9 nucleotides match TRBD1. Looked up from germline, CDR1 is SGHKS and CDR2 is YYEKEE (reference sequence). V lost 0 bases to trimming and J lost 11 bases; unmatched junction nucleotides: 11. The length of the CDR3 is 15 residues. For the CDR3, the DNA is TGTGCCAGCAGCTTGGACTGGACAGGGGTCATCGGGGCTTTCTTT. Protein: CASSLDWTGVIGAFF.

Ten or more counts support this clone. CDR3 DNA: TGTGCCAGCAGTGAGGGACTAGCGGGAGTCGAGGAGCAGTACTTC. Translated: CASSEGLAGVEEQYF. This chain joins TRBV6-1 and TRBJ2-7; 14 nucleotides agree with TRBD2. CDR3 length: 15 residues. Per the germline V gene, CDR1 is MNHNS and CDR2 is SASEGT. V was clipped by 3 bases and J by 7 bases; unmatched bases: 5.

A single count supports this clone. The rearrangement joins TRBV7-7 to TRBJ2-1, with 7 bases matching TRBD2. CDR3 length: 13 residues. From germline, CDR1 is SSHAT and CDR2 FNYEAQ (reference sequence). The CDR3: CAIASGRYNEQFF. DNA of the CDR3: TGTGCTATTGCTAGCGGCCGCTACAATGAGCAGTTCTTC.

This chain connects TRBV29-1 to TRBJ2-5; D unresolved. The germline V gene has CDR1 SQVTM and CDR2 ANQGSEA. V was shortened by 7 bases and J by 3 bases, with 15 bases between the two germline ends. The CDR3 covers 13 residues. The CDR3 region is CSAAARLKETQYF. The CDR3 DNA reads TGCAGCGCCGCGGCTAGGCTAAAAGAGACCCAGTACTTC.

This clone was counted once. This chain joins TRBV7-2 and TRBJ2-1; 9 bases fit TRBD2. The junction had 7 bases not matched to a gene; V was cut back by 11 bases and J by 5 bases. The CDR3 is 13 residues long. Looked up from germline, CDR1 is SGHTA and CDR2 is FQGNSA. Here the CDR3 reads CAEGTSLNNEQFF. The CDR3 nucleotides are TGTGCCGAGGGGACTAGCCTTAACAATGAGCAGTTCTTC.

Written as DNA, the CDR3 is TGTGCCAGCAGTTCGACAGGGGGAACCTACGAGCAGTACTTC. Translation gives CASSSTGGTYEQYF. The rearrangement uses TRBV6-6 and TRBJ2-7; TRBD1 matches 9 bases. CDR1 is MNHNY, CDR2 SVGAGI, per germline (reference sequence). This CDR3 is 14 amino acids long. The V gene end was trimmed by 4 bases and the J gene end by 2 bases; junction bases not matched to a gene: 3.

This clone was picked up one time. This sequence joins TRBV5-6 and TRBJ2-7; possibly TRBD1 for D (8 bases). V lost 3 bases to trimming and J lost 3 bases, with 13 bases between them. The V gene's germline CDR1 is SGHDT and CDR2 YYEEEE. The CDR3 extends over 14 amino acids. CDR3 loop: CASSWGGQDYEQYF. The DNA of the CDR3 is TGTGCCAGCAGCTGGGGGGGACAGGACTACGAGCAGTACTTC.

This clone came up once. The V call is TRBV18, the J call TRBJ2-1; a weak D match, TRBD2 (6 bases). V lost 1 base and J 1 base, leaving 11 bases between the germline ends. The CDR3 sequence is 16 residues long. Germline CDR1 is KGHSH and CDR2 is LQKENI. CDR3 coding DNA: TGTGCCAGCTCACCACGGGGGACTCTTTCCTACAATGAGCAGTTCTTC. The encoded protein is CASSPRGTLSYNEQFF. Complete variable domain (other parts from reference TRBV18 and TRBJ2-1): NAGVMQNPRHLVRRRGQEARLRCSPMKGHSHVYWYRQLPEEGLKFMVYLQKENIIDESGMPKERFSAEFPKEGPSILRIQQVVRGDSAAYFCASSPRGTLSYNEQFFGPGTRLTVL.

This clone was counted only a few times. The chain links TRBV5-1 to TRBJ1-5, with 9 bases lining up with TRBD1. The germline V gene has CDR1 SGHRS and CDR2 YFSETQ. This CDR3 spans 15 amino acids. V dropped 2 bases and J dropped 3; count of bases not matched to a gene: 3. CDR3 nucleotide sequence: TGCGCCAGCAGCTTACAGGGGGCGATCAATCAGCCCCAGCATTTT. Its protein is CASSLQGAINQPQHF.

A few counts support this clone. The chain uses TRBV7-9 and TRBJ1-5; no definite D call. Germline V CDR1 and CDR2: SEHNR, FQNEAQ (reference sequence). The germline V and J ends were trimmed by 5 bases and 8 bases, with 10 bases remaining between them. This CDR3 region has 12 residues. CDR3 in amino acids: CASSLPGEPQHF. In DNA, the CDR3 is TGTGCCAGCAGCCTCCCGGGTGAGCCCCAGCATTTT.

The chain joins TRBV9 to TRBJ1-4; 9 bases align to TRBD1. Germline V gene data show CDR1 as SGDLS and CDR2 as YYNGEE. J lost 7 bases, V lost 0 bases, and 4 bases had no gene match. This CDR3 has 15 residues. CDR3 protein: CASSVGTGVAEKLFF. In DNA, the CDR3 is TGTGCCAGCAGCGTAGGGACAGGGGTGGCTGAAAAACTGTTTTTT.

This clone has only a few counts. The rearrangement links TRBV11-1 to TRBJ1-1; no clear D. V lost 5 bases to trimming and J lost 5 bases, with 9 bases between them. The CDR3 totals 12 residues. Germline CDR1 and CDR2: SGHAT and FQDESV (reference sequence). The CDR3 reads CASSRRATEAFF. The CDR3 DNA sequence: TGTGCCAGCAGCCGACGCGCAACTGAAGCTTTCTTT.

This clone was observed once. CDR3 residues: CASSTLDSTGGYTF. CDR3 sequence (DNA): TGTGCCAGCAGTACCCTGGACAGTACGGGTGGCTACACCTTC. This chain links TRBV28 with TRBJ1-2, with D possibly matching TRBD1 (6 bases). The germline V and J ends were trimmed by 5 bases and 7 bases, with 17 bases remaining between them. From germline, CDR1 is MDHEN and CDR2 SYDVKM. This CDR3 is built from 14 residues.